This T cell receptor beta chain was retrieved from a study of T cell repertoires in cytomegalovirus infection. Study as a whole: The authors relied on CMV epitopes, both recently identified HLA-C-restricted and well-studied HLA-B-restricted. It can be stated that public TCR beta signatures indicated CMV infection as well as a matching HLA type. Findings of the study overall: Totalled public TCR beta family frequency picked out people who carried CMV plus the relevant HLA. In two of eight donors, the top clonotype was HLA-C-restricted CMV-specific.

A remark on this clonotype: Its antigen is still unknown.

The CDR3 is 15 amino acids. Germline assignment: CDR1 MNHEY and CDR2 SMNVEV (reference sequence). V shed 0 bases and J shed 3 bases, with 11 bases lying between them. TCRdb recomputed calls from the reads with MiXCR, one row per CDR3 protein. The sample has roughly 200,000 distinct CDR3 sequences; about 39% are singletons. The chain joins TRBV27 to TRBJ1-2, with D possibly TRBD1 on 5 matching bases. This TCR derives from a human donor in good health (CMV status not recorded). Some clones in this sample may be carry-over from other donors' samples. Here the sequenced sample was CD8+ T cells from cultured PBMCs, taken from culture after CMV antigen stimulation. The CDR3 reads CASSLSAGIYYGYTF. CDR3 coding DNA: TGTGCCAGCAGTTTATCGGCAGGGATTTACTATGGCTACACCTTC.